Following are 21 T cell receptor beta chains from one sample sequenced in a study of PD-1 blockade in classical Hodgkin lymphoma. The assay was immunoSEQ multiplex PCR, and TCRdb's table has in-frame clones only and misses some. The data contain about 39,000 clones, just over 75% of them singletons. The time point here: cycle 4 day 1 (C4D1), after 5 to 7 weeks of nivolumab. Autologous stem cell transplantation was followed by relapse in every patient, and brentuximab vedotin exposure varied. Sequencing was performed on peripheral blood mononuclear cells (PBMCs), taken before the fourth cycle of nivolumab. The receptors shown here come from a human donor with classical Hodgkin lymphoma.

The rearrangement joins TRBV6-1 to TRBJ2-5; D remains ambiguous. V was trimmed by 2 bases and J by 5 bases, leaving 15 bases between them. The CDR3 has 15 amino acids. Germline CDR1 reads MNHNS; CDR2 reads SASEGT. Here the CDR3 reads CASSESFTITETQYF. DNA for the CDR3: TGTGCCAGCAGTGAATCCTTCACGATCACGGAGACCCAGTACTTC.

This chain joins TRBV18 and TRBJ1-2; the D gene is possibly TRBD1 (6 bases). The CDR3 is made up of 18 amino acids. Per germline, CDR1 KGHSH and CDR2 LQKENI. The V end lost 3 bases, the J end lost 0 bases, and 20 bases lay between the germline ends. The DNA of the CDR3 is TGTGCCAGCTCACCCCGGTTGGGAGGACAGTCTACTAACTATGGCTACACCTTC. This translates into CASSPRLGGQSTNYGYTF.

The V and J genes are TRBV4-3 and TRBJ2-5; D ambiguous. CDR3 length: 15 amino acids. The germline V gene has CDR1 LGHNA and CDR2 YSLEER. V shed 1 base and J shed 3 bases, with 12 bases lying between them. CDR3: CASSQVLGMEETQYF. Here the CDR3 DNA reads TGCGCCAGCAGCCAAGTATTGGGTATGGAAGAGACCCAGTACTTC.

V gene TRBV6-4 combines with J gene TRBJ2-1; 15 bases align to TRBD2. The trim removed 4 bases at V and 6 bases at J, leaving 1 base unmatched. The CDR3 is 15 residues long. CDR1 is MRHNA and CDR2 is SNTAGT in the germline V gene. The CDR3 nucleotides read TGTGCCAGCAGTGGGACTAGCGGGGGGGCCAATGAGCAGTTCTTC. This translates into CASSGTSGGANEQFF.

This rearrangement joins TRBV19 to TRBJ1-1; D might be TRBD1 (5 bases). The germline CDR1 and CDR2 sequences are LNHDA and SQIVND (reference sequence). V was trimmed by 5 bases and J by 0 bases, leaving 16 bases between them. There are 16 residues in the CDR3. The CDR3 sequence is CASSLTAGRVNTEAFF. In nucleotides, the CDR3 is TGTGCCAGTAGTTTGACGGCAGGGAGAGTGAACACTGAAGCTTTCTTT.

The chain employs TRBV10-3 and TRBJ2-5; 9 positions agree with TRBD2. Germline assignment: CDR1 ENHRY and CDR2 SYGVKD. J lost 7 bases, V lost 6 bases, and 9 bases had no gene match. The CDR3 is made up of 14 amino acids. The CDR3 protein is CAIRAGGRAGTQYF. CDR3 DNA sequence: TGTGCCATCAGAGCGGGGGGCCGGGCAGGGACCCAGTACTTC.

CDR3 nucleotides: TGTGCCAGCAGCTCGGGACAGGGTTTCCACGAGCAGTACTTC. It encodes CASSSGQGFHEQYF. The chain couples TRBV11-3 to TRBJ2-7, with 9 nucleotides matching TRBD1. The germline V gene encodes CDR1 SGHNT and CDR2 YENEEA. The CDR3 extends over 14 amino acids. J was trimmed by 5 bases and V by 4 bases; bases with no gene match: 6.

The V and J genes are TRBV19 and TRBJ2-1; D is unclear. The CDR3 has 13 residues. Germline CDR1 and CDR2: LNHDA and SQIVND (reference sequence). With 5 bases removed from V and 2 bases from J, the gap between germline ends came to 7 bases. The CDR3 reads CASSSTPYNEQFF. The CDR3 DNA is TGTGCCAGTAGTTCGACGCCCTACAATGAGCAGTTCTTC.

Only a few counts were recorded for this clone. The chain is built from TRBV29-1 and TRBJ2-3; 14 positions match TRBD2. With V trimmed by 6 bases and J by 0 bases, 8 bases remained unmatched. The CDR3 consists of 17 residues. In germline, CDR1 is SQVTM, CDR2 ANQGSEA. This chain's CDR3 is CSVSGTSGGWSTDTQYF. The CDR3 bases are TGCAGCGTCTCCGGGACTAGCGGGGGATGGAGCACAGATACGCAGTATTTT.

The rearrangement joins TRBV2 to TRBJ2-7; 11 bases agree with TRBD1. CDR1 is SNHLY, CDR2 FYNNEI, per germline. This CDR3 region has 14 residues. After removal of 10 bases from V and 2 bases from J, the junction contained 7 bases not matched to a gene. In DNA form, the CDR3 reads TGTGCCACAAGTTGGGACAGGGGGACCTACGAGCAGTACTTC. Protein sequence: CATSWDRGTYEQYF.

This clone came up once. V and J are TRBV5-1 and TRBJ2-7; 11 bases agree with TRBD2. Germline V gene sequence: CDR1 SGHRS, CDR2 YFSETQ. V was pared by 4 bases and J by 6 bases, with 9 bases of the junction left unmatched. This CDR3 has 15 residues. The CDR3 nucleotides are TGCGCCAGCAGCGTCTCTAGCGGGGGGTCTCTCGAGCAGTACTTC. Protein sequence: CASSVSSGGSLEQYF.

V and J are TRBV11-2 and TRBJ2-1, with D perhaps TRBD2 (6 bases). V lost 3 bases to trimming and J lost 3 bases, with 12 bases between them. The CDR3 contains 15 residues. Per the germline V gene, CDR1 is SGHAT and CDR2 is FQNNGV. The CDR3 loop is CASSLEPGLYNEQFF. DNA for the CDR3: TGTGCCAGCAGCTTGGAGCCGGGACTCTACAATGAGCAGTTCTTC.

This sequence joins TRBV27 and TRBJ2-7; D perhaps matches TRBD1 (7 bases). CDR3 length: 13 amino acids. V was pared by 6 bases and J by 6 bases, with 15 bases between. Per germline, CDR1 MNHEY and CDR2 SMNVEV (reference sequence). CDR3 sequence (DNA): TGTGCCAGCAGCCCGACAGGGAGGCGCGAGCAGTACTTC. As protein: CASSPTGRREQYF.

In this sample, this clone turned up once. The chain uses TRBV19 and TRBJ2-1; the match to TRBD2 covers 11 bases. This CDR3 has 16 residues. V was pared by 4 bases and J by 9 bases, with 11 bases of the junction left unmatched. CDR1 LNHDA and CDR2 SQIVND come from the germline V gene (reference sequence). As DNA, the CDR3 is TGTGCCAGTAGTAAACTACTAGCGGGGGTTTTCTCTGAGCAGTTCTTC. Translating it yields CASSKLLAGVFSEQFF. The full variable domain, with the rest looked up from reference TRBV19 and TRBJ2-1, is DGGITQSPKYLFRKEGQNVTLSCEQNLNHDAMYWYRQDPGQGLRLIYYSQIVNDFQKGDIAEGYSVSREKKESFPLTVTSAQKNPTAFYLCASSKLLAGVFSEQFFGPGTRLTVL.

This clone has only a few counts. The chain combines TRBV7-2 with TRBJ2-3, with a possible D match to TRBD2 (6 bases). CDR1 SGHTA and CDR2 FQGNSA come from the germline V gene. The CDR3 is 15 residues long. Trimming cost V 2 bases and J 4 bases, with 13 bases left between them. The CDR3 is CASSLYGGMSDTQYF. In DNA form, the CDR3 reads TGTGCCAGCAGCTTATACGGGGGAATGTCAGATACGCAGTATTTT.

The chain couples TRBV10-3 to TRBJ2-1, with 8 nucleotides matching TRBD2. Unmatched junction bases numbered 7, after V lost 7 bases and J lost 2 bases. The CDR3 has 15 residues. CDR1 is ENHRY and CDR2 is SYGVKD in the germline V gene. The CDR3 DNA reads as TGTGCCATCAATCAGGGCGGGGGGACCTACAATGAGCAGTTCTTC. This translates into CAINQGGGTYNEQFF.

The chain employs TRBV7-9 and TRBJ2-3; D gene ambiguous. CDR1 and CDR2 from the germline V gene are SEHNR and FQNEAQ (reference sequence). Trimming took 0 bases from V and 0 from J, leaving 13 bases between them. The CDR3 sequence is 17 residues long. The CDR3 loop reads CASSLAGWAASTDTQYF. CDR3 DNA sequence: TGTGCCAGCAGCTTAGCAGGTTGGGCAGCTAGCACAGATACGCAGTATTTT.

V and J are TRBV15 and TRBJ2-1; no reliable D call. CDR3 size: 12 residues. The ends were cut back, 2 bases at V and 4 bases at J, with 3 bases in the middle. Germline CDR1 reads LNHNV; CDR2 reads YYDKDF (reference sequence). This CDR3 reads CATSRLYNEQFF. In nucleotides, the CDR3 is TGTGCCACCAGCAGACTATACAATGAGCAGTTCTTC.

The chain has TRBV29-1 and TRBJ1-1, with D unresolved. The CDR3 has 12 amino acids. Germline CDR1 is SQVTM and CDR2 is ANQGSEA. V dropped 4 bases and J dropped 0 bases, with 6 bases sitting between them. In nucleotides, the CDR3 is TGCAGCGTTGCACCGATGAACACTGAAGCTTTCTTT. This codes for CSVAPMNTEAFF.

This clone has a single count. The CDR3 spells CASSFRRDREKNIQYF. The CDR3 DNA sequence: TGTGCCAGCAGTTTCAGAAGGGACAGGGAGAAAAACATTCAGTACTTC. The chain uses TRBV6-6 and TRBJ2-4, with 9 positions matching TRBD1. Losses at the gene ends were 4 bases for V and 4 bases for J; bases not matched to a gene: 8. The germline gives CDR1 MNHNY, CDR2 SVGAGI (reference sequence). This CDR3 has 16 amino acids.

This chain links TRBV5-1 with TRBJ2-5; a weak D match, TRBD2 (5 bases). Germline values: CDR1 SGHRS, CDR2 YFSETQ. This CDR3 contains 13 residues. V dropped 3 bases and J dropped 5 bases, with 11 bases sitting between them. CDR3 DNA sequence: TGCGCCAGCAGCTACACTAGAAAGGAGACCCAGTACTTC. As protein: CASSYTRKETQYF.